A single T cell receptor beta chain is shown here with its context. Profiling relied on immunoSEQ multiplex PCR, and the TCRdb table lists in-frame clones only, not all of them. Here the sample spans about 41,000 clones, around 89% being singletons. The data originate from a study of T cell changes during pregnancy in multiple sclerosis. The germline gives CDR1 MDHEN, CDR2 SYDVKM. The CDR3 contains 13 residues. The ends lost 6 bases at V and 4 bases at J; junction bases unmatched: 5. V and J are TRBV28 and TRBJ1-2; 7 bases match TRBD1. The TCR originated in a female donor with multiple sclerosis, enrolled in a pregnancy study. The specimen comprised CD4+ T cells from peripheral blood mononuclear cells, sampled in the first trimester of pregnancy. DNA of the CDR3: TGTGCCAGCAGCGGACAGGAAATCTATGGCTACACCTTC. This translates into CASSGQEIYGYTF.